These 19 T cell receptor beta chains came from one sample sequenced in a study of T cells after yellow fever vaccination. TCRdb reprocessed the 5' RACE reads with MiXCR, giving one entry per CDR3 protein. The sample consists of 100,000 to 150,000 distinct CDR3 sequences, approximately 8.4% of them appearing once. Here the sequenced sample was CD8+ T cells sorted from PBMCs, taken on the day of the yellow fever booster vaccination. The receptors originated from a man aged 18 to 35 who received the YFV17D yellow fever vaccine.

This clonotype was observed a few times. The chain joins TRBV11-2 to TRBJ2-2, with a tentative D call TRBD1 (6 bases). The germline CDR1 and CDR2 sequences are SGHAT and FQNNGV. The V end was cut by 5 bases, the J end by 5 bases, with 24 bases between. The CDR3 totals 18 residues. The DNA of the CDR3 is TGTGCCAGCAGCCTGGTGGGGGCCAGGAACTTACATACCGGGGAGCTGTTTTTT. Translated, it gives CASSLVGARNLHTGELFF.

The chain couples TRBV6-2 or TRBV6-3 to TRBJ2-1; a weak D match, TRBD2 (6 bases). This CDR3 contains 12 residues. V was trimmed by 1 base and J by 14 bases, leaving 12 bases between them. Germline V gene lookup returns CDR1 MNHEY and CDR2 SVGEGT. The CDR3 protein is CASSYLGGDKFF. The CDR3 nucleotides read TGTGCCAGCAGTTACTTGGGAGGAGATAAGTTCTTC.

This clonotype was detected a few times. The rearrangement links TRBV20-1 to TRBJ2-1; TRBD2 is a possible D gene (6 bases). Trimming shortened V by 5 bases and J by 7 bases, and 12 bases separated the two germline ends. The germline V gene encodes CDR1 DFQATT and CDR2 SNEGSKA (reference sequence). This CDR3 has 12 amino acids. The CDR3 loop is CSAPLAFNEQFF. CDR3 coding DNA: TGCAGTGCTCCACTAGCTTTTAATGAGCAGTTCTTC.

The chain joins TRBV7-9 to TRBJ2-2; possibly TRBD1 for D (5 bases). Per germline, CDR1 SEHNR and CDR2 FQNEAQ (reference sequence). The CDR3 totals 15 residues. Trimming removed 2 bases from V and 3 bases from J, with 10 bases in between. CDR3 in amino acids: CASSLTQGYTGELFF. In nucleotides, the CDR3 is TGTGCCAGCAGCTTAACGCAGGGATACACCGGGGAGCTGTTTTTT.

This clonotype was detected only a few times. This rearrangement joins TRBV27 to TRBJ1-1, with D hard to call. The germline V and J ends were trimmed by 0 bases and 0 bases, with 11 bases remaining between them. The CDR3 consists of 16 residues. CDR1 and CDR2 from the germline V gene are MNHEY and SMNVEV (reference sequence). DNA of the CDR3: TGTGCCAGCAGTTTATCGTTGGCAAACATGAACACTGAAGCTTTCTTT. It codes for CASSLSLANMNTEAFF.

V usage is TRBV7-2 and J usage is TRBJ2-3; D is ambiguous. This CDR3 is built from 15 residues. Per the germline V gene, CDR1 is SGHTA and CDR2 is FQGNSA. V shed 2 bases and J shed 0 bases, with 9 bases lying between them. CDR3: CASSLYAASTDTQYF. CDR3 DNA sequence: TGTGCCAGCAGCTTATACGCAGCTAGCACAGATACGCAGTATTTT.

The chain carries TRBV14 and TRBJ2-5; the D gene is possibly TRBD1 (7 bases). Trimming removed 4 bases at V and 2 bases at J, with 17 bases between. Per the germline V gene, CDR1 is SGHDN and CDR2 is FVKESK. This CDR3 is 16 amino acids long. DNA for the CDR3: TGTGCCAGCAGCCCCAGGGGGGCGACAAGTCAAGAGACCCAGTACTTC. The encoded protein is CASSPRGATSQETQYF.

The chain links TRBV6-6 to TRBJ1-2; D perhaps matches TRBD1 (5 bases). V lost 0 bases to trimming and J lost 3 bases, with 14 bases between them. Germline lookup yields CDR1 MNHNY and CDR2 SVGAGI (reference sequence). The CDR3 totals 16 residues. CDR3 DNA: TGTGCCAGCAGTTACTCTGGTGGGGGAAACGACTATGGCTACACCTTC. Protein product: CASSYSGGGNDYGYTF.

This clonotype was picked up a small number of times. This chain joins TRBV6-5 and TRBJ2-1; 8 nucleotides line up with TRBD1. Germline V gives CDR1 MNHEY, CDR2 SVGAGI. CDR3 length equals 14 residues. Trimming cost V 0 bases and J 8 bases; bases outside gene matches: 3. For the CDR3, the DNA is TGTGCCAGCAGTTACTCGACGACAGGGGATGAGCAGTTCTTC. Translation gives CASSYSTTGDEQFF.

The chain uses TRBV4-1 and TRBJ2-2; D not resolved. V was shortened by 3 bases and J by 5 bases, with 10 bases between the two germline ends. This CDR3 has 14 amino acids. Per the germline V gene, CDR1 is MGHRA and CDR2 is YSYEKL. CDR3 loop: CASSQSPSTGELFF. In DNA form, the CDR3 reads TGCGCCAGCAGCCAGAGCCCCTCTACCGGGGAGCTGTTTTTT.

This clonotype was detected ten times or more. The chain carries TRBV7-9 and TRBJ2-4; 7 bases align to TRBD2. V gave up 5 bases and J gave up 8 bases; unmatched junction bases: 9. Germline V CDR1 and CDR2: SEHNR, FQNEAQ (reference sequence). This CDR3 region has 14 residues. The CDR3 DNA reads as TGTGCCAGCAGCGCTGGACGGGGAGGGGACATTCAGTACTTC. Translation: CASSAGRGGDIQYF.

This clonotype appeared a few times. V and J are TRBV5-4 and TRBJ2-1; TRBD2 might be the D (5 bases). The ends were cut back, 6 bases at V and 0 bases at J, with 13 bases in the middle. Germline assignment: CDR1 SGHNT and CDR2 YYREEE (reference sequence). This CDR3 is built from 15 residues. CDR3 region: CASTPSGVSYNEQFF. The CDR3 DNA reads TGTGCCAGCACCCCAAGCGGTGTCTCCTACAATGAGCAGTTCTTC.

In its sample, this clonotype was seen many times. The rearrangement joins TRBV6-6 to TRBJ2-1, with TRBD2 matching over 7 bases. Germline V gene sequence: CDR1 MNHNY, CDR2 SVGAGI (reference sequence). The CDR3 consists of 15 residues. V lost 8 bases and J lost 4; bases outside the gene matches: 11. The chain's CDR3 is CASLGVGGYYNEQFF. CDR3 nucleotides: TGTGCCAGCCTGGGGGTCGGGGGGTATTACAATGAGCAGTTCTTC.

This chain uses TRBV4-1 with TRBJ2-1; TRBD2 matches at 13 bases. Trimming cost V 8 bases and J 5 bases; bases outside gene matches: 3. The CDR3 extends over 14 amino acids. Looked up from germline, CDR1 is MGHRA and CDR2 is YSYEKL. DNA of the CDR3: TGCGCCAGCGGACTAGCGGGGGCCCACAATGAGCAGTTCTTC. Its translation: CASGLAGAHNEQFF.

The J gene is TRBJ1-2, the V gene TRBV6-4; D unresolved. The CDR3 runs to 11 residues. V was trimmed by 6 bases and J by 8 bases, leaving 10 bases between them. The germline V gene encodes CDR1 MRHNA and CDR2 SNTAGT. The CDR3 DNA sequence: TGTGCCAGCAGAAGGGTCGACGGCTACACCTTC. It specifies CASRRVDGYTF.

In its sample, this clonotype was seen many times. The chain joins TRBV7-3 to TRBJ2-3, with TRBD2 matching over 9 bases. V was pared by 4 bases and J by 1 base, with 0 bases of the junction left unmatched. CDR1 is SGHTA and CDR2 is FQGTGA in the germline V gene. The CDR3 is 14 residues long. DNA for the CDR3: TGTGCCAGCAGCTCTAGCGGGGGCACAGATACGCAGTATTTT. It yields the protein CASSSSGGTDTQYF.

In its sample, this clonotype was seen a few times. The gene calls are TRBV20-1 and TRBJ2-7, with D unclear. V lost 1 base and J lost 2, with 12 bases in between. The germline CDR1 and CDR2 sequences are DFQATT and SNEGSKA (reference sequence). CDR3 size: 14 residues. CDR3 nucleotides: TGCAGTGCTAGAGGAGTAGAACAGACCTACGAGCAGTACTTC. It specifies CSARGVEQTYEQYF.

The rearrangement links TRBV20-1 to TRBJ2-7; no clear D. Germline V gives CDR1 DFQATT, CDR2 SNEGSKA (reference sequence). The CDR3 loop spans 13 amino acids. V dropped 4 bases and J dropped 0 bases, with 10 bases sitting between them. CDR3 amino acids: CSAIPRSSYEQYF. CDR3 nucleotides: TGCAGTGCTATTCCTAGATCCTCCTACGAGCAGTACTTC.

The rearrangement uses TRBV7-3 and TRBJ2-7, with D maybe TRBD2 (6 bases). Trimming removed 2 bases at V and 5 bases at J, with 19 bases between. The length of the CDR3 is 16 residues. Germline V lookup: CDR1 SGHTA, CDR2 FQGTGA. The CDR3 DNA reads TGTGCCAGCAGCTTACTTCGGAGGGAGGAGGCGCACGAGCAGTACTTC. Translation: CASSLLRREEAHEQYF.